This record looks at one T cell receptor beta chain sequence and its context. Some clones are missing from TCRdb's copy, which holds only in-frame ones; the method was immunoSEQ multiplex PCR. The data show tens of thousands of clones, roughly 85% seen once. This CDR3 has 14 amino acids. In germline, CDR1 is MNHEY, CDR2 SVGAGI. The data derive from a study of blood T cell repertoires in COVID-19. Study background: PBMCs, B-cell-depleted T cells, or T cells provided the cDNA or gDNA that made up the material.

The TCR was taken from a woman aged 80 or over with acute or convalescent COVID-19. Sequencing was done on a sample of peripheral blood. This rearrangement joins TRBV6-5 to TRBJ1-1, with TRBD1 identical over 8 bases. The DNA of the CDR3 is TGTGGAGCAAAGGGGGGCAGGGGGCACACTGAAGCTTTCTTT. Translated, it gives CGAKGGRGHTEAFF.